Listed below are T cell receptor beta chains from one sample, sequenced in a study of shared clonotypes between healthy human individuals. Libraries were prepared by immunoSEQ multiplex PCR; TCRdb keeps only in-frame clonotypes and omits some of them. The sample has about 1 million clones, about three quarters seen once. The specimen was memory CD4+ T cells sorted from blood. The receptors here all came from a young man in good health. Both conserved end residues are part of each CDR3. A D gene is named only where the DNA matches it firmly. Some rows mark clone size as missing; the rest say once, few, many or name a class of expanded clone.

D gene: .; clone size: medium-sized; J gene: TRBJ1-1; V gene: TRBV11-3; CDR3 DNA: TGTGCCAGCAGCTTAGATGGTAGAGGGGGGCAAGATGAAGCTTTCTTT; CDR3 protein: CASSLDGRGGQDEAFF
D gene: TRBD1; clone size: .; J gene: TRBJ2-7; V gene: TRBV29-1; CDR3 DNA: TGCAGCGTTGCCCGGAACAGGGGGCGTTCTCTAAGCTCCTACGAGCAGTACTTC; CDR3 protein: CSVARNRGRSLSSYEQYF
D gene: .; clone size: .; J gene: TRBJ2-3; V gene: TRBV5-6; CDR3 DNA: TGTGCCAGCAACCAGGGGCACACAGATACGCAGTATTTT; CDR3 protein: CASNQGHTDTQYF
D gene: .; clone size: .; J gene: TRBJ1-5; V gene: TRBV7-2; CDR3 DNA: TGTGCCAGCAGCTTGGGTTTCGGCAATCAGCCCCAGCATTTT; CDR3 protein: CASSLGFGNQPQHF
D gene: .; clone size: .; J gene: TRBJ2-7; V gene: TRBV5-1; CDR3 DNA: TGCGCCAGCAGCTTGGAGGGGCCGGGGGAGCAGTACTTC; CDR3 protein: CASSLEGPGEQYF
D gene: TRBD1; clone size: .; J gene: TRBJ2-7; V gene: TRBV27; CDR3 DNA: TGTGCCAGCAGTTTAGGGGTAGGGGGCCCCCACGAGCAGTACTTC; CDR3 protein: CASSLGVGGPHEQYF
D gene: .; clone size: .; J gene: TRBJ1-2; V gene: TRBV5-6; CDR3 DNA: TGTGCCAGCAGCTTGGGTCAGGGTTCTAACTATGGCTACACCTTC; CDR3 protein: CASSLGQGSNYGYTF
D gene: TRBD1; clone size: .; J gene: TRBJ1-2; V gene: TRBV5-1; CDR3 DNA: TGCGCCAGCAGACTAACAGGGGACGGCTACACCTTC; CDR3 protein: CASRLTGDGYTF
D gene: .; clone size: .; J gene: TRBJ1-2; V gene: TRBV6-5; CDR3 DNA: TGTGCCAGCAGTTGGGGTTCAGGGTCCCCGAACTATGGCTACACCTTC; CDR3 protein: CASSWGSGSPNYGYTF
D gene: .; clone size: .; J gene: TRBJ2-7; V gene: TRBV5-6; CDR3 DNA: TGTGCCAGCAGCCCGGGGGATATGGTCTCCTACAAGCAGTACTTC; CDR3 protein: CASSPGDMVSYKQYF
D gene: .; clone size: .; J gene: TRBJ1-1; V gene: TRBV18; CDR3 DNA: TGTGCCAGCTCCCTCGGGCTTGAGACTGAAGCTTTCTTT; CDR3 protein: CASSLGLETEAFF
D gene: TRBD1; clone size: .; J gene: TRBJ1-2; V gene: TRBV5-1; CDR3 DNA: TGCGCCAGCAGCGAGACAGGGGGCAGCTATGGCTACACCTTC; CDR3 protein: CASSETGGSYGYTF
D gene: .; clone size: medium-sized; J gene: TRBJ1-1; V gene: TRBV10-3; CDR3 DNA: TGTGCCATCAGCAGGGGGAACACTGAAGCTTTCTTT; CDR3 protein: CAISRGNTEAFF
D gene: .; clone size: few; J gene: TRBJ2-2; V gene: TRBV6-1; CDR3 DNA: TGTGCCAGCCTCCGAAGGGGAGACACCGGGGAGCTGTTTTTT; CDR3 protein: CASLRRGDTGELFF
D gene: .; clone size: .; J gene: TRBJ1-4; V gene: TRBV27; CDR3 DNA: TGTGCCAGCAGTGCTGGGATTAGGGAAAAACTGTTTTTT; CDR3 protein: CASSAGIREKLFF
D gene: TRBD2; clone size: .; J gene: TRBJ2-1; V gene: TRBV19; CDR3 DNA: TGTGCCAGTAGGGACCTACAACTAGCGGTGAATGAGCAGTTCTTC; CDR3 protein: CASRDLQLAVNEQFF